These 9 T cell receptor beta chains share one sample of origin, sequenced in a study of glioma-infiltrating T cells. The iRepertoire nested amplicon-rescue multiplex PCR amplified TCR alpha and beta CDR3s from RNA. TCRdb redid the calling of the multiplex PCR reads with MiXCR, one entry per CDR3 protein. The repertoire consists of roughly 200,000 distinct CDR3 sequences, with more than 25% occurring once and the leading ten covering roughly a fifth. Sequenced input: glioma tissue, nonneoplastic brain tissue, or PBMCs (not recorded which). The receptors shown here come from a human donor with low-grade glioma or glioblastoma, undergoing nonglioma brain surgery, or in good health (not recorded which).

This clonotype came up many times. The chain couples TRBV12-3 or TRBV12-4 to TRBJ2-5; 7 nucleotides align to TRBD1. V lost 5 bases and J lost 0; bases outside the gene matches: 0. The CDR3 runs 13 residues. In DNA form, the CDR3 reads TGTGCCAGCAGTGACAGGGACCAAGAGACCCAGTACTTC. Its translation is CASSDRDQETQYF.

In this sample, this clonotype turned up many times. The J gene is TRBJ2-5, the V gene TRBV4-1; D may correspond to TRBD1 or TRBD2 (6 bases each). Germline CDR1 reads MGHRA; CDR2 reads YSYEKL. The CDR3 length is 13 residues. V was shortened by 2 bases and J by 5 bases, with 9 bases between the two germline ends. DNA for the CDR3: TGCGCCAGCAGCCAACAGGGGAGGGAGACCCAGTACTTC. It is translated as CASSQQGRETQYF.

The CDR3 bases are TGTGCCAGCAGCCAGTTAGGGACTAGCGGGAACAATGAGCAGTACTTC. Amino acid sequence: CASSQLGTSGNNEQYF. V usage is TRBV27 and J usage is TRBJ2-7; TRBD2 matches 13 bases. The junction had 12 bases not matched to a gene; V was cut back by 6 bases and J by 7 bases. The CDR3 consists of 16 residues. Germline values: CDR1 MNHEY, CDR2 SMNVEV (reference sequence).

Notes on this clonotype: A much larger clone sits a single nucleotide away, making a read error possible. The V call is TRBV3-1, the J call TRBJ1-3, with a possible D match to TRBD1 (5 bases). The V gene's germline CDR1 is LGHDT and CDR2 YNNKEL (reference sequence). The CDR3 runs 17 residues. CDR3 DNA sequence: TGTGCCAGCATCCAAGGTGGGGGAGGTTCGACTGGAAACACCATATATTTT. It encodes CASIQGGGGSTGNTIYF.

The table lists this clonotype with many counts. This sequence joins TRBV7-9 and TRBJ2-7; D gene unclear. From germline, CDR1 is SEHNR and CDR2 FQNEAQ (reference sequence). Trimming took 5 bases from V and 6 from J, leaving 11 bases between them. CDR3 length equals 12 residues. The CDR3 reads CASSQGLSEQYF. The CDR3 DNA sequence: TGTGCCAGCAGCCAAGGGTTGTCCGAGCAGTACTTC.

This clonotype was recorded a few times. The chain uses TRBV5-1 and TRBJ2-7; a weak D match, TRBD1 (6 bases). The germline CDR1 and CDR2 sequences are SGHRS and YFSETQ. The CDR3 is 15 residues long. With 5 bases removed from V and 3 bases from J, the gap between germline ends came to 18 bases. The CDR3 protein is CASRFRDNGVYEQYF. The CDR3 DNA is TGCGCCAGCAGATTCCGGGACAACGGTGTCTACGAGCAGTACTTC. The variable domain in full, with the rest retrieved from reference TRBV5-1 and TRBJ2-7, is KAGVTQTPRYLIKTRGQQVTLSCSPISGHRSVSWYQQTPGQGLQFLFEYFSETQRNKGNFPGRFSGRQFSNSRSEMNVSTLELGDSALYLCASRFRDNGVYEQYFGPGTRLTVT.

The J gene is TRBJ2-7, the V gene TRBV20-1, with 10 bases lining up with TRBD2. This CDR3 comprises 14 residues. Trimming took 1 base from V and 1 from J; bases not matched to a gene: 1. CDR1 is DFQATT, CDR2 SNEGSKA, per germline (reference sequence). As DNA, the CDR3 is TGCAGTGCTAGAGGGACTAGCGGATCCTACGAGCAGTACTTC. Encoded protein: CSARGTSGSYEQYF.

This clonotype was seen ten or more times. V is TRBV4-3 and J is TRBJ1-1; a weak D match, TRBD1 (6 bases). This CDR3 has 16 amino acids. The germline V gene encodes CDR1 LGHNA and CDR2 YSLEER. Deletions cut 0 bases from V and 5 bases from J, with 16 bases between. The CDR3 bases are TGCGCCAGCAGCCAAGATCTTGGGGGGGCCGGGACTGAAGCTTTCTTT. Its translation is CASSQDLGGAGTEAFF.

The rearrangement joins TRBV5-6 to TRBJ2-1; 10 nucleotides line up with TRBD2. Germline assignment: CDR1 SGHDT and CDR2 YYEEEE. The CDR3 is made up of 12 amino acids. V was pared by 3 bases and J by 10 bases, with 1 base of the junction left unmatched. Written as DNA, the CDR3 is TGTGCCAGCAGCTATAGCGGGAGGGAGCAGTTCTTC. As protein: CASSYSGREQFF.